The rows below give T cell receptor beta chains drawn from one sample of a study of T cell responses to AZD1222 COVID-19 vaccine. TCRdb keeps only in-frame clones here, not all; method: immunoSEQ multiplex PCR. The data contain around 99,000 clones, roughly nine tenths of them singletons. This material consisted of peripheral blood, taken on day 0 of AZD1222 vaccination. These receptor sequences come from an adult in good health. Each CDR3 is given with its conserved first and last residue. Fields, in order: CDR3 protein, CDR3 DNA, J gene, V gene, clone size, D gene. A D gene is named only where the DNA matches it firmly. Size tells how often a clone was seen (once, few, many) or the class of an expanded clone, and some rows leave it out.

CASSFQGEQFF	TGTGCCAGCAGTTTCCAGGGTGAGCAGTTCTTC	TRBJ2-1	TRBV28	.	.
CASSTGQQETQYF	TGTGCCAGCAGTACGGGACAGCAAGAGACCCAGTACTTC	TRBJ2-5	TRBV12-3/TRBV12-4	.	TRBD1
CASSSDSLTDTQYF	TGTGCCAGCAGTTCCGACAGCCTCACAGATACGCAGTATTTT	TRBJ2-3	TRBV6-5	few	.
CASSPTIIDTLFF	TGTGCCAGCAGTCCCACTATAATCGATACACTGTTTTTT	TRBJ1-4	TRBV6-5	.	.
CASSLRAGYYEQYF	TGTGCCAGCAGTTTAAGGGCGGGGTACTACGAGCAGTACTTC	TRBJ2-7	TRBV28	.	.
CAISESRGGAGNQPQHF	TGTGCCATCAGTGAGTCTAGAGGGGGGGCCGGCAATCAGCCCCAGCATTTT	TRBJ1-5	TRBV10-3	.	.
CASSATGGYQPQHF	TGCGCCAGCAGTGCGACAGGGGGCTATCAGCCCCAGCATTTT	TRBJ1-5	TRBV10-2	once	TRBD1
CASSQDPRGSIGANVLTF	TGCGCCAGCAGCCAAGATCCGCGGGGGTCGATAGGGGCCAACGTCCTGACTTTC	TRBJ2-6	TRBV4-3	.	TRBD2
CASNRGPSTDTQYF	TGTGCCAGTAACCGGGGCCCATCCACAGATACGCAGTATTTT	TRBJ2-3	TRBV19	.	.
CASTRTWENGYTF	TGTGCCAGTACCCGGACGTGGGAGAATGGCTACACCTTC	TRBJ1-2	TRBV7-2	.	.
CASRGAVYNTGELFF	TGTGCCAGCAGAGGGGCAGTTTATAACACCGGGGAGCTGTTTTTT	TRBJ2-2	TRBV28	.	.
CASSSTSGGDADTQYF	TGCGCCAGCAGCTCCACTAGCGGGGGGGACGCAGATACGCAGTATTTT	TRBJ2-3	TRBV5-1	.	TRBD2
CASSTQSTDTQYF	TGTGCCAGTAGCACCCAATCGACAGATACGCAGTATTTT	TRBJ2-3	TRBV19	.	.
CASSQGTGSHNEQFF	TGTGCCAGCAGCCAAGGGACAGGGAGCCACAATGAGCAGTTCTTC	TRBJ2-1	TRBV14	.	TRBD1
CASSFQDNEQFF	TGCGCCAGCAGCTTTCAGGACAATGAGCAGTTCTTC	TRBJ2-1	TRBV5-1	.	.
CASSPTSGDNSPLHF	TGTGCCAGCAGTCCGACTTCGGGGGATAATTCACCCCTCCACTTT	TRBJ1-6	TRBV28	.	.
CASSRVGGPYTGELFF	TGTGCCAGCAGCCGGGTAGGGGGGCCCTACACCGGGGAGCTGTTTTTT	TRBJ2-2	TRBV7-2	.	.
CASTPSQQNYGYTF	TGTGCCAGCACCCCGAGTCAGCAAAACTATGGCTACACCTTC	TRBJ1-2	TRBV9	once	.
CSASKRGQPQHF	TGCAGTGCTAGTAAGAGGGGTCAGCCCCAGCATTTT	TRBJ1-5	TRBV20-1	.	.
CASSEETGVGETQYF	TGTGCCAGCAGCGAGGAGACAGGGGTTGGGGAGACCCAGTACTTC	TRBJ2-5	TRBV9	.	TRBD1
CATSSGLYNEQFF	TGTGCCACCAGCAGCGGACTCTACAATGAGCAGTTCTTC	TRBJ2-1	TRBV15	.	.
CASSYGREVNEQYF	TGTGCCAGCAGTTACGGTCGGGAGGTGAACGAGCAGTACTTC	TRBJ2-7	TRBV6-2/TRBV6-3	.	TRBD2
CASSLGTGGHLDNSPLHF	TGTGCCAGCAGCCTTGGGACAGGGGGCCACCTTGATAATTCACCCCTCCACTTT	TRBJ1-6	TRBV9	few	TRBD1
CASSSTSGSWDTGELFF	TGCGCCAGCAGCTCAACTAGCGGGAGTTGGGACACCGGGGAGCTGTTTTTT	TRBJ2-2	TRBV5-1	many	TRBD2
CASSPQTVYSNQPQHF	TGTGCCAGTAGTCCACAGACAGTTTATAGCAATCAGCCCCAGCATTTT	TRBJ1-5	TRBV19	.	.
CASSEYIGGGADTQYF	TGTGCCAGCAGTGAATATATCGGAGGGGGGGCAGATACGCAGTATTTT	TRBJ2-3	TRBV25-1	.	.
CASSGGTGANVLTF	TGTGCCAGCTCAGGGGGGACTGGGGCCAACGTCCTGACTTTC	TRBJ2-6	TRBV18	.	.
CASNPAQGPLYNEQFF	TGTGCCAGCAACCCTGCCCAGGGTCCCCTCTACAATGAGCAGTTCTTC	TRBJ2-1	TRBV28	.	.
CASSYSRSQETQYF	TGTGCCAGCAGTTACTCGAGAAGTCAGGAGACCCAGTACTTC	TRBJ2-5	TRBV6-5	few	.
CASSLPSLDGYTF	TGTGCCAGCAGTTTGCCCAGTCTTGATGGCTACACCTTC	TRBJ1-2	TRBV28	.	.
CASSLGGGGLNEQFF	TGTGCCAGCAGCTTAGGAGGGGGGGGTCTCAATGAGCAGTTCTTC	TRBJ2-1	TRBV11-2	.	.
CATSDPQSGELFF	TGTGCCACCAGTGATCCCCAAAGCGGGGAGCTGTTTTTT	TRBJ2-2	TRBV24-1	.	.
CASSLAGNYEQYF	TGTGCCAGCAGCTTAGCAGGGAACTACGAGCAGTACTTC	TRBJ2-7	TRBV7-2	.	.
CATSLRDVAASTGELFF	TGTGCCACCAGCCTCAGAGATGTAGCGGCGAGCACCGGGGAGCTGTTTTTT	TRBJ2-2	TRBV15	.	.
CASSVTRGELFF	TGTGCCAGCAGCGTGACACGTGGGGAGCTGTTTTTT	TRBJ2-2	TRBV6-5	.	.
CASSPYTGAGYTF	TGTGCCAGTAGTCCATATACAGGGGCCGGCTACACCTTC	TRBJ1-2	TRBV19	.	TRBD1
CASSLTSGSSTDTQYF	TGTGCCAGCAGCTTAACTAGCGGGTCTAGCACAGATACGCAGTATTTT	TRBJ2-3	TRBV7-6	.	TRBD2
CASSPNPGSGANVLTF	TGTGCCAGCTCACCAAACCCAGGGTCTGGGGCCAACGTCCTGACTTTC	TRBJ2-6	TRBV18	.	.
CASSFRGVGGYTF	TGTGCCAGCAGTTTTCGGGGGGTCGGAGGCTACACCTTC	TRBJ1-2	TRBV27	.	.
CASSGGRAGAEAFF	TGTGCCAGCAGCGGAGGCAGGGCGGGGGCTGAAGCTTTCTTT	TRBJ1-1	TRBV11-2	.	.
CASSLRGEAFF	TGTGCCAGCAGCTTGCGGGGAGAAGCTTTCTTT	TRBJ1-1	TRBV5-6	few	.
CAGEETQYF	TGTGCAGGGGAAGAGACCCAGTACTTC	TRBJ2-5	TRBV19	.	.
CASSYTTGTYGYTF	TGTGCCAGCAGTTATACGACAGGGACTTATGGCTACACCTTC	TRBJ1-2	TRBV6-5	.	TRBD1
CASSSRGDRGPETQYF	TGTGCCAGCAGCTCCCGTGGAGACAGGGGGCCTGAGACCCAGTACTTC	TRBJ2-5	TRBV21-1	.	.
CASSVAGQLTEAFF	TGTGCCAGCAGCGTAGCGGGACAGCTCACTGAAGCTTTCTTT	TRBJ1-1	TRBV9	.	TRBD1
CASSYEQTYEQYF	TGTGCCAGCAGCTACGAACAGACTTACGAGCAGTACTTC	TRBJ2-7	TRBV7-2	.	.
CATSDSGLAGGPWDEQFF	TGTGCCACCAGTGACTCGGGACTAGCGGGAGGGCCATGGGATGAGCAGTTCTTC	TRBJ2-1	TRBV24-1	.	TRBD2
CASRRGWQPQHF	TGTGCCAGCAGACGGGGCTGGCAGCCCCAGCATTTT	TRBJ1-5	TRBV12-3/TRBV12-4	.	.
CASSPTGRTNTGELFF	TGTGCCAGCAGCCCCACAGGGAGGACGAACACCGGGGAGCTGTTTTTT	TRBJ2-2	TRBV3-1/TRBV3-2	.	.
CAWNQPGAENQPQHF	TGTGCCTGGAATCAACCTGGGGCAGAAAATCAGCCCCAGCATTTT	TRBJ1-5	TRBV30	.	.
CSVLRGVGNEQYF	TGCAGCGTTCTCAGGGGGGTCGGGAACGAGCAGTACTTC	TRBJ2-7	TRBV29-1	.	.